This T cell receptor (beta chain) was recorded in a study of T cell responses to AZD1222 COVID-19 vaccine. Assay used: immunoSEQ multiplex PCR; TCRdb lists only in-frame clones, some missing. The table has tens of thousands of clones, 75% to 90% seen once. The germline V gene encodes CDR1 SGHAT and CDR2 FQDESV (reference sequence). This CDR3 contains 15 residues. The V gene lost 5 bases and the J gene lost 9 bases, with 20 bases spanning the gap. The V gene is TRBV11-1, the J gene TRBJ2-4; tentatively, D is TRBD1 (5 bases). The TCR originated in an adult who received the AZD1222 COVID-19 vaccine. The sample in question was peripheral blood, obtained 28 days after the second AZD1222 dose. The CDR3: CASSPGDAVTGIQYF. The DNA for the CDR3 is TGTGCCAGCAGCCCAGGAGATGCAGTCACAGGCATTCAGTACTTC.